This T cell receptor (beta chain) was sequenced in a study of metastatic and nonmetastatic thyroid tumors (dated by TCRdb to the early 2020s). Regarding the research as a whole: For patients with malignant and with benign thyroid disease, the researchers compared repertoires between peripheral blood samples and tumor or nodule tissue samples. Broader findings and caveats from the paper: In both blood and tumor samples, malignant tumors were reported to have significantly higher TCR beta diversity than benign nodules.

The library was produced with PCR. The instrument given in TCRdb is Illumina HiSeq 4000. High-throughput sequencing was used to profile the CDR3 region of the TCR beta-chain in every patient. From the authors' description of their analysis: The researchers built a classifier to tell apart papillary thyroid cancer patients with distant metastasis, based on CDR3 differences among clinicopathological groups. Repertoire diversity was assessed with the Shannon index, and tumor-blood repertoire similarity with the Morisita-Horn index. The public reads were run again by TCRdb, first through fastp at Q25 and then through MiXCR, and only productive beta chains were kept. These V and J calls originate from TCRdb's pipeline instead of the authors' own analysis. Within this sample are 30,000 to 45,000 clones, with 33% of them counted one time only. The ten largest clones add up to around 16% of the sample. None of the patients had been given any treatment before thyroid surgery. The study retrospectively analysed patient clinical samples collected from the early 2010s to the late 2010s using T-cell receptor beta sequencing.

Trimming at the junction amounts to 6 bases on V and 6 bases on J, and the germline ends lie 17 bases apart. The germline V gene encodes CDR1 MDHEN and CDR2 SYDVKM. The CDR3 measures 14 amino acids from cysteine to phenylalanine. The entry retains the CDR3 DNA only, 42 bases that are in frame from base 1. About this clone itself: Its specific antigen is unknown. No much larger clone is present one base from it, and per-base qualities are unavailable. This sample includes further DNA sequences coding for the same CDR3.

The receptor was derived from a female donor with papillary thyroid cancer or a benign thyroid nodule (not recorded which). Some clones in this sample may be carry-over from other donors' samples. Recombination joined TRBV28 with TRBJ1-1; the D region possibly corresponds to TRBD1 (5 bases align). Sequences were obtained from tumor tissue. The sequenced DNA is TGTGCCAGCAGCCCTATTAGGCAGGGTCCTGAAGCTTTCTTT. Translation gives CASSPIRQGPEAFF.